What follows are 29 T cell receptor beta chains derived from one specimen sequenced in a study of T-cell memory formation after mild COVID-19. MiXCR was run by TCRdb on the 5' RACE reads, yielding one entry per CDR3 protein. There are roughly 150,000 distinct CDR3 sequences in the sample; approximately 13% occur only once, and approximately 3.5% lies in the top ten. Sequences were obtained from PBMCs or a T cell subset sorted from them (not recorded which). The receptor source for this set is a man between 18 and 35 years old who had mild COVID-19 (a few samples of this study predate the infection). Cell type and time point are not known.

This clonotype was counted many times. The chain couples TRBV5-1 to TRBJ1-4; D remains unclear. Trimming took off 0 bases at V and 8 bases at J, with 14 bases between the two ends. The germline V gene has CDR1 SGHRS and CDR2 YFSETQ. This CDR3 has 15 residues. The CDR3 region has the DNA TGCGCCAGCAGCTTGGCCAGCCAGGAGGGAGAAAAACTGTTTTTT. This encodes CASSLASQEGEKLFF.

The chain employs TRBV10-3 and TRBJ1-1, with 8 nucleotides matching TRBD1. This CDR3 is built from 17 residues. After removal of 4 bases from V and 0 bases from J, the junction contained 10 bases not matched to a gene. CDR1 is ENHRY and CDR2 is SYGVKD in the germline V gene. The CDR3 DNA follows: TGTGCCATCAGTGGGAGTGAGGGGACAGGAATGAACACTGAAGCTTTCTTT. Translating gives CAISGSEGTGMNTEAFF.

This clonotype was seen at least ten times. The chain carries TRBV7-2 and TRBJ2-5, with a possible D match to TRBD1 (6 bases). The germline V gene encodes CDR1 SGHTA and CDR2 FQGNSA. The CDR3 is 13 amino acids. The ends were cut back, 2 bases at V and 5 bases at J, with 9 bases in the middle. The CDR3, as DNA: TGTGCCAGCAGCTTAAGCAGGGGTGAGACCCAGTACTTC. Translation gives CASSLSRGETQYF.

This clonotype was counted only a few times. The chain is built from TRBV6-5 and TRBJ1-1; D may be TRBD1 (5 bases). V was cut by 0 bases and J by 3 bases, with 11 bases left in between. This CDR3 comprises 15 residues. Looked up from germline, CDR1 is MNHEY and CDR2 is SVGAGI. The CDR3 here is CASSYSGVGDTEAFF. In DNA, the CDR3 is TGTGCCAGCAGTTACTCAGGGGTGGGGGACACTGAAGCTTTCTTT.

The chain employs TRBV6-2 or TRBV6-3 and TRBJ1-1; D remains ambiguous. Germline V gene lookup returns CDR1 MNHEY and CDR2 SVGEGT. Trimming stripped 6 bases from V and 2 bases from J, with 13 bases between. This CDR3 has 14 amino acids. The CDR3 DNA reads TGTGCCAGCAGACTCGTCGACGGAAACACTGAAGCTTTCTTT. It is translated as CASRLVDGNTEAFF.

This clonotype was observed a handful of times. J is TRBJ2-1 and V is TRBV3-1; D perhaps matches TRBD1 (6 bases). V was shortened by 3 bases and J by 8 bases, with 8 bases between the two germline ends. Germline assignment: CDR1 LGHDT and CDR2 YNNKEL (reference sequence). The CDR3 extends over 12 amino acids. For the CDR3, the DNA is TGTGCCAGCAGCCATGGGGGCTATGAGCAGTTCTTC. Translation: CASSHGGYEQFF.

This clonotype was seen repeatedly, ten times or more. V gene TRBV7-4 combines with J gene TRBJ2-7; D not certain. Germline V gene lookup returns CDR1 SGHVT and CDR2 SQSDAQ. The CDR3 has 11 residues. Trimming removed 5 bases from V and 3 bases from J, with 5 bases in between. The CDR3 nucleotides are TGTGCCAGCAGCCTTAACTACGAGCAGTACGTC. Translated, it gives CASSLNYEQYV.

The chain links TRBV7-2 to TRBJ2-1; D may match TRBD1 or TRBD2 (5 bases each). This CDR3 is built from 14 residues. Trimming shortened V by 2 bases and J by 7 bases, and 12 bases separated the two germline ends. Germline values: CDR1 SGHTA, CDR2 FQGNSA. The CDR3 sequence: CASSLSWGGNEQFF. In DNA, the CDR3 is TGTGCCAGCAGCTTATCCTGGGGCGGGAATGAGCAGTTCTTC.

The V and J genes are TRBV6-2 or TRBV6-3 and TRBJ2-3; D not certain. This CDR3 region has 11 residues. With 8 bases removed from V and 5 bases from J, the gap between germline ends came to 8 bases. The germline CDR1 and CDR2 sequences are MNHEY and SVGEGT. CDR3 DNA sequence: TGTGCCAGCCGGTCGGAAGATACGCAGTATTTT. It specifies CASRSEDTQYF.

This clonotype was found a few times. The genes are TRBV5-1 and TRBJ2-5; D perhaps matches TRBD1 (6 bases). This CDR3 region has 15 residues. The V gene's germline CDR1 is SGHRS and CDR2 YFSETQ. The ends were cut back, 1 base at V and 4 bases at J, with 14 bases in the middle. In DNA form, the CDR3 reads TGCGCCAGCAGCTTGCTAGAGACAGGTTCAGAGACCCAGTACTTC. Its protein is CASSLLETGSETQYF.

The chain has TRBV6-5 and TRBJ2-7; D gene ambiguous. Germline CDR1 and CDR2: MNHEY and SVGAGI. V was cut by 7 bases and J by 0 bases, with 10 bases left in between. The CDR3 consists of 13 residues. CDR3 DNA: TGTGCCAGCAACCCCCCCCCCTCCTACGAGCAGTACGTC. Protein product: CASNPPPSYEQYV.

The rearrangement joins TRBV6-6 to TRBJ2-6; D is unclear. Germline V gene sequence: CDR1 MNHNY, CDR2 SVGAGI (reference sequence). The CDR3 is 16 residues long. The V and J ends lost 0 bases and 4 bases respectively, with 10 bases between them. The CDR3 spells CASSYSRYYGANVLTF. CDR3 coding DNA: TGTGCCAGCAGTTACTCGAGGTATTACGGGGCCAACGTCCTGACTTTC.

The V gene is TRBV7-2, the J gene TRBJ1-6; D unclear. Germline CDR1 and CDR2: SGHTA and FQGNSA. The CDR3 is 13 amino acids. V gave up 2 bases and J gave up 9 bases, with 8 bases separating them. This CDR3 is CASSLRPGSPLHF. CDR3 sequence (DNA): TGTGCCAGCAGCTTACGCCCCGGTTCACCCCTCCACTTT.

Only a few counts were recorded for this clonotype. The V call is TRBV25-1, the J call TRBJ1-1, with D unclear. V was pared by 6 bases and J by 6 bases, with 14 bases between. This CDR3 contains 13 residues. Looked up from germline, CDR1 is MGHDK and CDR2 is SYGVNS. In nucleotides, the CDR3 is TGTGCCAGCAGCTCCACCTGGAGCGCTGAAGCTTTCTTT. It is translated as CASSSTWSAEAFF.

The chain links TRBV12-3 or TRBV12-4 to TRBJ2-6; 8 bases match TRBD1. This CDR3 contains 17 residues. V lost 6 bases, J lost 4 bases, and 11 bases stayed unmatched. The CDR3 reads CASSGQGTPKGANVLTF. The CDR3 bases are TGTGCCAGCAGCGGACAGGGAACACCGAAGGGGGCCAACGTCCTGACTTTC.

This clonotype has just a few counts. The rearrangement uses TRBV20-1 and TRBJ2-3, with a possible D match to TRBD2 (7 bases). V shed 3 bases and J shed 5 bases, with 15 bases lying between them. Germline V gives CDR1 DFQATT, CDR2 SNEGSKA (reference sequence). The CDR3 consists of 14 residues. CDR3 sequence reads: CSASVAGAIDTQYF. CDR3 DNA sequence: TGCAGTGCTAGTGTCGCGGGGGCGATAGATACGCAGTATTTT.

A few counts support this clonotype. The chain is built from TRBV20-1 and TRBJ2-5, with 8 bases fitting TRBD2. The CDR3 length is 16 residues. The V and J ends lost 6 bases and 4 bases, in that order; junction bases with no gene match: 16. Looked up from germline, CDR1 is DFQATT and CDR2 is SNEGSKA (reference sequence). The CDR3 is CSAPPGPGLVPETQYF. CDR3 nucleotides: TGCAGTGCCCCACCCGGGCCGGGACTAGTCCCAGAGACCCAGTACTTC.

This clonotype was seen at least ten times. The rearrangement uses TRBV24-1 and TRBJ2-3; 9 nucleotides agree with TRBD2. The V gene end was trimmed by 0 bases and the J gene end by 2 bases; junction bases not matched to a gene: 5. The CDR3 spans 17 residues. The germline V gene encodes CDR1 KGHDR and CDR2 SFDVKD. CDR3 residues: CATSDLKRGEITDTQYF. The CDR3, as DNA: TGTGCCACCAGTGATTTGAAGCGGGGGGAGATCACAGATACGCAGTATTTT.

This rearrangement joins TRBV4-1 to TRBJ2-1; D ambiguous. V was trimmed by 5 bases and J by 5 bases, leaving 10 bases between them. The CDR3 length is 13 residues. Germline V gene sequence: CDR1 MGHRA, CDR2 YSYEKL. The DNA of the CDR3 is TGCGCCAGCAGCTATCTGGGGAACAATGAGCAGTTCTTC. Its translation: CASSYLGNNEQFF.

There are a few counts of this clonotype. This chain links TRBV18 with TRBJ1-3; perhaps TRBD1 as D (5 bases). Between the trimmed V and J ends, which lost 4 bases and 4 bases, there was a span of 14 bases. Germline-derived CDR1 and CDR2 are KGHSH and LQKENI. The CDR3 contains 15 residues. DNA of the CDR3: TGTGCCAGCTCACGGGACCAACCCGGGGGAAACACCATATATTTT. This codes for CASSRDQPGGNTIYF.

The V gene is TRBV12-3 or TRBV12-4, the J gene TRBJ1-1; TRBD1 aligns across 8 bases. This CDR3 comprises 16 residues. The junction had 13 bases not matched to a gene; V was cut back by 6 bases and J by 4 bases. The CDR3 loop is CASSHPRTGYGTEAFF. The CDR3 bases are TGTGCCAGCAGCCACCCGAGGACAGGGTATGGCACTGAAGCTTTCTTT.

This clonotype was counted between two and nine times. V is TRBV27 and J is TRBJ1-1, with D unresolved. Germline V CDR1 and CDR2: MNHEY, SMNVEV (reference sequence). V lost 5 bases and J 4 bases, leaving 11 bases between the germline ends. The CDR3 has 13 amino acids. CDR3 amino acids: CASSVRWATEAFF. DNA for the CDR3: TGTGCCAGCAGTGTCCGGTGGGCCACTGAAGCTTTCTTT.

This chain connects TRBV6-2 or TRBV6-3 to TRBJ2-7; tentative D call: TRBD2 (6 bases). The germline V gene has CDR1 MNHEY and CDR2 SVGEGT. The CDR3 spans 15 residues. Trimming stripped 4 bases from V and 2 bases from J, with 15 bases between. The CDR3 DNA follows: TGTGCCAGCAGTTTTCGGGGACTGAAACCCTACGAGCAGTACTTC. Amino acids: CASSFRGLKPYEQYF.

This clonotype has only a few counts. The genes are TRBV7-2 and TRBJ1-4, with no clear D. Trimming removed 1 base at V and 0 bases at J, with 9 bases between. The CDR3 consists of 16 residues. In germline, CDR1 is SGHTA, CDR2 FQGNSA. As DNA, the CDR3 is TGTGCCAGCAGCTTAGGGGTCATTGCAACTAATGAAAAACTGTTTTTT. It translates to CASSLGVIATNEKLFF.

This clonotype has more than one count but fewer than ten. The chain couples TRBV7-2 to TRBJ1-1; D remains ambiguous. CDR3 length: 15 amino acids. With 2 bases removed from V and 1 base from J, the gap between germline ends came to 11 bases. CDR1 SGHTA and CDR2 FQGNSA come from the germline V gene. The CDR3 nucleotides read TGTGCCAGCAGCTTACGTGGCAGGCGGAACACTGAAGCTTTCTTT. Its translation: CASSLRGRRNTEAFF.

The J gene is TRBJ1-1, the V gene TRBV12-5, with D perhaps TRBD1 (5 bases). The V end was cut by 3 bases, the J end by 1 base, with 21 bases between. Germline CDR1 and CDR2: LGHNT and FRNRAP. This CDR3 is built from 18 residues. The CDR3 loop is CASGLRGRLTEKNTEAFF. CDR3 DNA sequence: TGTGCTAGTGGTTTACGGGGGAGGTTGACAGAGAAGAACACTGAAGCTTTCTTT. The full variable domain, completed using reference TRBV12-5 and TRBJ1-1, is DARVTQTPRHKVTEMGQEVTMRCQPILGHNTVFWYRQTMMQGLELLAYFRNRAPLDDSGMPKDRFSAEMPDATLATLKIQPSEPRDSAVYFCASGLRGRLTEKNTEAFFGQGTRLTVV.

This clonotype was recorded many times. CDR3 residues: CASSLSLAGAETQYF. CDR3 nucleotide sequence: TGTGCCAGCAGCTTAAGTCTAGCGGGGGCTGAGACCCAGTACTTC. The chain employs TRBV7-2 and TRBJ2-5; 10 bases fit TRBD2. There are 15 residues in the CDR3. Per germline, CDR1 SGHTA and CDR2 FQGNSA. The V and J ends lost 2 bases and 5 bases, in that order; junction bases with no gene match: 5. Supplemented by reference TRBV7-2 and TRBJ2-5, the full variable domain reads GAGVSQSPSNKVTEKGKDVELRCDPISGHTALYWYRQSLGQGLEFLIYFQGNSAPDKSGLPSDRFSAERTGGSVSTLTIQRTQQEDSAVYLCASSLSLAGAETQYFGPGTRLLVL.

This clonotype came up a few times. DNA of the CDR3: TGCGCCAGCAGCTTGGGGCTGAATTCACCCCTCCACTTT. Amino acids: CASSLGLNSPLHF. The chain recombines TRBV5-1 with TRBJ1-6; D remains unclear. The V end was cut by 0 bases, the J end by 7 bases, with 5 bases between. In germline, CDR1 is SGHRS, CDR2 YFSETQ. This CDR3 has 13 residues.

This rearrangement joins TRBV6-5 to TRBJ1-2; TRBD1 aligns across 10 bases. This CDR3 comprises 14 residues. V gave up 8 bases and J gave up 4 bases; unmatched junction bases: 7. Germline V gene data show CDR1 as MNHEY and CDR2 as SVGAGI. The chain's CDR3 is CASCWDRGSYGYTF. CDR3 in DNA: TGTGCCAGCTGTTGGGACAGGGGTAGCTATGGCTACACCTTC.